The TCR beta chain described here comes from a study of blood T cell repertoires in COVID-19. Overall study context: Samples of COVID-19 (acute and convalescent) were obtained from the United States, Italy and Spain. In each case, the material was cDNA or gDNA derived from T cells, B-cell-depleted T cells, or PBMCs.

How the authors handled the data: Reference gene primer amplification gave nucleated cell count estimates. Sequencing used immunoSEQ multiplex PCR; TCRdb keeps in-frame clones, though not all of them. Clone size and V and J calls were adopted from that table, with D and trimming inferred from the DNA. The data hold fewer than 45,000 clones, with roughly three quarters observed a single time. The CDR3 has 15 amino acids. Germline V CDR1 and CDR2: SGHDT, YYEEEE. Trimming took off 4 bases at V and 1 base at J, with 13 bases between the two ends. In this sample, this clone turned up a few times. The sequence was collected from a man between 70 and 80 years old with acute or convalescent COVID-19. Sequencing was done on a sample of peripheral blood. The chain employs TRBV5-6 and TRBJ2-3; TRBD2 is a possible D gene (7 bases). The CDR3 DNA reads TGTGCCAGCAGCAATATCGGGGGGCGCACAGATACGCAGTATTTT. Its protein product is CASSNIGGRTDTQYF.